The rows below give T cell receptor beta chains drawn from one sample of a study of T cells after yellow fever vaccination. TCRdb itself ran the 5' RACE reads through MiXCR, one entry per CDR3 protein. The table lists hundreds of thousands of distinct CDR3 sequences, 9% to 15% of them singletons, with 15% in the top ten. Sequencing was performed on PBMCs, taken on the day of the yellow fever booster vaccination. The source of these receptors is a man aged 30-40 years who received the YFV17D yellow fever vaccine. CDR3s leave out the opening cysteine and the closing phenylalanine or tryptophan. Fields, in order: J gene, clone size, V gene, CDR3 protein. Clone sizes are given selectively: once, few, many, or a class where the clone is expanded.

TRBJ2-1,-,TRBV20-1,CASGASGSNSYNEQF
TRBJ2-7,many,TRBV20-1,SASLWDRGHEQY
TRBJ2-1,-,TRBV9,ASSPKAGTGLEQF
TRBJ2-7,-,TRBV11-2,ASSAGRWDRAHEQY
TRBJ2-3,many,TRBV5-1,ASIPIAGGTDTQY
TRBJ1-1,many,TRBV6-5,ASTGRNTEAF
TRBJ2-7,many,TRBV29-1,SVVPQDRFYEQY
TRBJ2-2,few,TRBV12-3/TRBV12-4,ASSFRTPVGGELF
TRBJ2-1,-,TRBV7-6,ASSPMALLYNEQF
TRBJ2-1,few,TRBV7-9,ASSLPPGHSEQF